This T cell receptor (beta chain) came from a study of cytomegalovirus exposure and HLA in healthy donors (dated by TCRdb to between 2016 and 2019). Study-level background: According to an earlier analysis of 587 of the donors, about 170 million T cells yielded 120 million or so unique TCR beta sequences and approximately 280 Gb of sequence data. About 300 gigabases of sequencing data and 70 million to 95 million unique TCR sequences made up an early release that covered several hundred HLA-typed donors. Of the approximately 400 genotyped donors, approximately 82% fell in the genetic ancestry cluster associated with self-reported Caucasian donors. The study was designed to test whether signatures of past pathogen exposure could be identified by cataloging public T cell receptors. The study profiled the T cell repertoires of 666 subjects by immunosequencing and related them to cytomegalovirus serostatus. In addition to the first cohort of 666 subjects, a separate validation cohort of around 110 different subjects was used. To predict cytomegalovirus infection status, the study brought together high-throughput TCR immunosequencing, statistical association of individual TCRs with disease status, and machine learning. To study patterns of TCR occurrence, a later analysis re-analyzed previously published TCR beta repertoires from several hundred donors and added high-resolution HLA genotyping. Rather than drawing on any new phenotypic data, the later analysis identified candidate immune exposures from TCR beta sequences and the way those sequences occurred across donors. An earlier analysis of around 640 of the donors used high-throughput TCR beta sequencing to judge whether each TCR beta V gene segment behaved as functional or pseudogenic. Donor age, sex, ethnicity and CMV serostatus were compiled alongside the repertoire data. In a later genetic analysis, genome-wide SNP genotypes for about 55% of the 666 donors were used, and that subset was treated as a discovery cohort. All discovery cohort repertoires had been generated on a single sequencing platform. Both class I and class II loci were covered by HLA typing, at four-digit resolution. The number of donors typed differed by locus, with 629-630 for A, B, C, DRB1 and DQB1, over 500 for DQA1, over 600 for DPA1, and around 430 for DPB1. Several DR-DQ haplotypes were treated as single units for association and clustering because of strong linkage in the cohort. Among around 400 genotyped donors of the cohort, an average of roughly 230,000 unique TCR beta nucleotide sequences was sequenced per donor, of which approximately 18% were non-productive.

With respect to this clone: The specificity of this receptor is unknown. Qualities for individual bases were not recorded, and no much larger clone is one base off.

The cohort comprised fewer than 700 healthy bone marrow donors. At the time of sampling, every cohort member was nominally healthy, though immune exposures that went unrecorded were likely present. The donor was CMV seronegative and was included in the group of 352 seronegative cohort members. Each donor provided a peripheral blood sample, and peripheral blood mononuclear cells were used for TCR beta sequencing. The Qiagen DNeasy Blood Extraction Kit was used to extract genomic DNA from the blood cell samples. The library was built by means of the immunoSEQ multiplex PCR assay. For the multiplex PCR, a mixture combining 60 forward primers for TCR Vbeta segments and 13 reverse primers for TCR Jbeta segments was used. The CDR3 region of rearranged TCR beta genes was amplified from genomic DNA by a multiplex PCR assay. The amplified TCR beta libraries were sequenced on the Illumina HiSeq System as 87-base-pair reads. Per the authors' processing: In a later analysis, around 80 million unique TCR beta chains were counted across the 690 or so repertoires, and around 11 million of these chains were shared by at least two donors. Raw reads were error-corrected and collapsed into unique sequences by a nearest-neighbor algorithm in which closely related sequences were merged to remove PCR and sequencing errors. CDR3 sequences were aligned to IMGT reference sequences to assign V, D and J gene segments. For a sequence to be retained, a match of at least six nucleotides was required to both a V gene segment and a J gene segment. Rearrangements were classified as productive when the CDR3 lacked stop codons and remained in frame with V and J, and all other rearrangements were classified as non-productive. CDR3 was defined by IMGT convention, running from the second conserved V-encoded cysteine to the conserved J-encoded phenylalanine. The earlier analysis of around 640 of the donors excluded sequences that lacked an unambiguous match to a single V gene segment. An earlier analysis of almost 600 of the donors classified V segments as functional when productive rearrangements were above 56.7% and as segregating when the standard deviation between donors was above 5%. A statistical classification framework was built for diagnosing cytomegalovirus status from the catalog of TCR beta chain sequences. In a later analysis, TCR nucleotide sequences were compared against IMGT/GENE-DB human TR gene sequences so that V and J genes could be assigned. Using the TCRdist pipeline, a later analysis assigned CDR3 sequences along with most-parsimonious VDJ recombination scenarios. In a later analysis, each TCR beta chain was defined by its CDR3 amino acid sequence together with its V-gene family, and reads without a unique V-gene family were excluded. To address suspected cross-contamination and a sequencing artifact, a later analysis removed roughly 580 highly shared, low-generation-probability nucleotide sequences. A later analysis calculated a clonal expansion index for each public chain from normalized within-repertoire ranks of inferred template counts. Generation probabilities in a later analysis came from a VDJ recombination model fitted to out-of-frame rearrangements, and those results were checked against IGoR. A later analysis scored TCR-TCR, TCR-HLA and TCR-CMV co-occurrence with hypergeometric tests, applying a repertoire-size bias correction to TCR pairs. False discovery rates were estimated in a later analysis by permuting HLA or CMV assignments 20 times. In a later analysis, co-occurring TCRs were grouped using DBSCAN, with TCRdist sequence similarity added in when clustering inside HLA-allele-positive subsets. Repertoires with fewer than 30,000 or more than 120,000 public chains, plus five repertoires with anomalous nucleotide sharing, were excluded from co-occurrence clustering. TCRdb mirrors the immuneACCESS table, restricted to in-frame sequences. Some clones are absent from its copies; in checked studies, under half trace to an unresolved V gene, and the reason for the others is unknown. V and J calls and clone size are copied from that table; D and trimming were computed from the DNA. Here the sample has 100,000 to 150,000 clones; roughly 78% occur a single time. 1% of the sample goes to the ten largest clones.

The paper as a whole reports these results and caveats: Some IMGT-functional V segments, including TRBV6-2 and TRBV6-3, could not be told apart with the 87-base-pair reads, so those segments were excluded. In a later analysis, several top co-occurrence clusters were reported to appear linked to parvovirus B19, influenza, CMV and Epstein-Barr virus. V-gene and J-gene trimming of TCR beta chains was associated with a missense DCLRE1C variant in a later genetic analysis, and the association was replicated in an independent cohort. Specific HLA alleles were associated with some 15,000 TCR beta sequences at a false discovery rate of 0.05 in a later analysis. According to a later analysis, TCR association rates differed among HLA loci, with DRB1 alleles showing the most associated TCRs and HLA-C alleles showing the fewest. Correlated functional status among segregating V segments might reflect linkage disequilibrium, but an unknown experimental factor could not be ruled out. A further reported finding was that TCR beta sequences accurately predicted the HLA-A and HLA-B alleles for most subjects in the first cohort. Most TCR sequences were seen in very few donors, while some public TCRs were found in many individuals. This cohort had only TCR beta chains sequenced, and the lack of alpha or paired-chain data limited which features could be detected. The sequencing pipeline was judged likely to have produced a cluster of highly shared sequence variants as a technical artifact. A later analysis found that most CMV-associated TCR beta chains appeared HLA-restricted, with HLA associations seemingly driven largely by CMV exposure. Immune exposure information for the cohort was limited to CMV serostatus. The earlier analysis of 587 of the donors excluded around 17 rarely observed V segments, including chromosome 9 orphons, because counts were too low. When HLA alleles, especially DR and DQ, strongly co-occurred, attributing TCR associations to individual alleles was difficult. In vitro tests confirmed that a few of the cytomegalovirus-associated TCR beta chains recognize cytomegalovirus antigens. HLA typing was unavailable for some donors at each locus, so association tests used only the typed subset. Broadly in line with IMGT annotations, most TCR beta V segments showed up in productive rearrangements about 90% or about 30% of the time in an earlier analysis of some 590 of the donors. A later analysis found that HLA-associated TCR beta chains were more clonally expanded and had lower generation probabilities than equally common non-associated chains. It was suggested by the authors that the approach could potentially be generalized to other disease states and immunological phenotypes. In the study, approximately 160 TCR beta chains were listed as associated with cytomegalovirus. Presence/absence analyses assumed roughly uniform sequencing depth across donors, an assumption that may not hold. The classifier was reported to diagnose cytomegalovirus status with high specificity and sensitivity in both the original cohort and the validation cohort. Compared with the 666-donor mean, donors in an Asian-associated ancestry cluster had fewer N-insertions in productive TCRs, according to a later genetic analysis.

V loses 8 bases at its end and J loses 6 bases; junction bases beyond the gene matches: 15. The germline V gene provides CDR1 MGHDK and CDR2 SYGVNS. From its cysteine to its phenylalanine, the CDR3 spans 15 amino acids. Only CDR3 DNA is held: 45 bases, read in frame from base 1. The receptor's source is a man in his forties or fifties in good health and CMV-seronegative. The specimen sequenced was PBMCs. This sequence uses TRBV25-1 and TRBJ1-2, and 7 junction bases match TRBD1. The DNA is TGTGCCAGCGCTAGACAGGGAGAGGATTTTGATGGCTACACCTTC. It specifies CASARQGEDFDGYTF.